The T cell receptor beta chain under discussion was sequenced for a study of CD8+ T cells in alopecia areata. As for the study in general: Oral tofacitinib (5 to 10 mg twice daily) was administered to treated patients.

Collection of lesional scalp punch biopsies and peripheral blood was performed in alopecia areata patients. Findings and limits, study-wide: When scalp samples are sequenced, resident alphabeta T cells of normal skin are also captured. TCRs were shared less clearly across patients than in mice, possibly for HLA-related reasons.

CDR3 length: 14 residues. In regard to this clone: What it binds is unknown.

cDNA prepared by RNA extraction and subsequent reverse transcription served as the template for sequencing. Assay: immunoSEQ multiplex PCR; the TCRdb copy retains only in-frame clones and omits some. The profile shows some 120,000 clones, 58% of them singletons. The chain is built from TRBV1 and TRBJ1-2; the D call of TRBD1 is as the table states it, not checked on the DNA. TRBV1 has pseudogene status. The TCR was taken from a human donor with alopecia areata. Sequenced material: CD4+ T cells sorted from blood, taken at week 0. CDR3 region: CTSSQTILQYGYTF. The CDR3 nucleotides are TGCACCAGCAGCCAGACAATCTTACAGTATGGCTACACCTTC.